The rows below give T cell receptor beta chains drawn from one sample of a study of blood T cell repertoires in COVID-19. The assay was immunoSEQ multiplex PCR, and TCRdb's table has in-frame clones only and misses some. The sample yields over 150,000 clones, 75% to 85% seen once. Sample: peripheral blood. The source is a human donor in a cohort sampled during active COVID-19. The CDR3 runs from the conserved cysteine through the conserved F or W. D genes are given only for firm matches. Size values are once, few and many counts, or a class for expanded clones, and some rows have none.

size | J | D | V | DNA | CDR3
NA | TRBJ1-5 | NA | TRBV11-2 | TGTGCCAGCAGCCCACAGGGAAGCAATCAGCCCCAGCATTTT | CASSPQGSNQPQHF
once | TRBJ2-1 | TRBD1 | TRBV28 | TGTGCCAGCAATAAAGACAGGGGGCTTTTCGGACCAAGCTCCTACAATGAGCAGTTCTTC | CASNKDRGLFGPSSYNEQFF
once | TRBJ2-7 | TRBD2 | TRBV7-2 | TGTGCCAGCAGGAGACTAGCGGGCGGCTACGAGCAGTACTTC | CASRRLAGGYEQYF
NA | TRBJ2-1 | TRBD2 | TRBV6-2/TRBV6-3 | TGTGCCAGCAGTCTACTAGCGGGGAATTACAATGAGCAGTTCTTC | CASSLLAGNYNEQFF
few | TRBJ2-5 | TRBD1 | TRBV27 | TGTGCCAGCAGTTTAGGAAAGACAGGGCAAGAGACCCAGTACTTC | CASSLGKTGQETQYF
NA | TRBJ1-2 | TRBD1 | TRBV6-5 | TGTGCCAGCAGATCGGTACGACAGGGGCGCCATGGTTACACCTTC | CASRSVRQGRHGYTF
NA | TRBJ1-1 | NA | TRBV5-6 | TGTGCCAGCAGCCGTAGAGGGGGAATCACTGAAGCTTTCTTT | CASSRRGGITEAFF
NA | TRBJ1-1 | TRBD1 | TRBV5-5 | TGTGCCAGCAGCTTAACAGGGGGACAGGGGGTCCCTGAAGCTTTCTTT | CASSLTGGQGVPEAFF
NA | TRBJ1-5 | NA | TRBV28 | TGTGCCAGCAGTTTAGAGGGAGAAGACAATCAGCCCCAGCATTTT | CASSLEGEDNQPQHF
NA | TRBJ2-5 | NA | TRBV28 | TGTGCCAGCACCCCCTTCGGTTTAACGGGGACCCAGTACTTC | CASTPFGLTGTQYF
once | TRBJ1-5 | NA | TRBV6-5 | TGTGCCAGCAGCAGAAGACAGGATAGCAATCAGCCCCAGCATTTT | CASSRRQDSNQPQHF
NA | TRBJ2-5 | TRBD1 | TRBV6-6 | TGTGCCAGCAGGGGACAGGGGGCGGGTAGAGAGACCCAGTACTTC | CASRGQGAGRETQYF
NA | TRBJ2-1 | TRBD1 | TRBV5-1 | TGCGCCAGCAGGAAGGGGGCATCCCGGACCTACAATGAGCAGTTCTTC | CASRKGASRTYNEQFF
NA | TRBJ2-7 | TRBD1 | TRBV5-1 | TGCGCCAGCAGCCAAGGGACAGCCCGGAAGCAGTACTTC | CASSQGTARKQYF
NA | TRBJ2-7 | NA | TRBV2 | TGTGCCAGCAGCGAAATAGCTGATCCTATCTCCGAGCAGTACTTC | CASSEIADPISEQYF
NA | TRBJ2-1 | TRBD2 | TRBV6-5 | TGTGCCAGCAGTTACCGACTAGCGAGGAATGAGCAGTTCTTC | CASSYRLARNEQFF
NA | TRBJ2-4 | TRBD2 | TRBV3-1/TRBV3-2 | TGTGCCAGCAGCCACGGACTAGCGGGACACTTAGCCAAAAACATTCAGTACTTC | CASSHGLAGHLAKNIQYF
few | TRBJ2-3 | TRBD1 | TRBV7-6 | TGTGCCAGCAGCAGCTTAGAACGACAGGGAGACGCAGATACGCAGTATTTT | CASSSLERQGDADTQYF
NA | TRBJ2-7 | NA | TRBV19 | TGTGCCAGTAGTTACTCTACAGCCAGAGAGCAGTACTTC | CASSYSTAREQYF
NA | TRBJ2-3 | TRBD2 | TRBV4-1 | TGCGCCAGCAGCCAACGAGCGGGAGGCCGCACAGATACGCAGTATTTT | CASSQRAGGRTDTQYF
once | TRBJ2-1 | TRBD2 | TRBV19 | TGTGCCAGTAGCGCTAGCGGACAAAGGAATGAGCAGTTCTTC | CASSASGQRNEQFF
NA | TRBJ2-1 | TRBD2 | TRBV11-2 | TGTGCCAGCAGCCAGGGACTAGCGGGAGGTTACAATGAGCAGTTCTTC | CASSQGLAGGYNEQFF
NA | TRBJ1-1 | NA | TRBV6-5 | TGTGCCAGCAGTTACTCGGGGGGGCTGCTGGGTACTGAAGCTTTCTTT | CASSYSGGLLGTEAFF
NA | TRBJ1-4 | NA | TRBV18 | TGTGCCAGCTCACCCGAATCAACGGTATTCCCAACTAATGAAAAACTGTTTTTT | CASSPESTVFPTNEKLFF
few | TRBJ2-7 | NA | TRBV5-4 | TGTGCCAGCAGCACGGGCTACGAGCAGTACTTC | CASSTGYEQYF
NA | TRBJ1-2 | TRBD1 | TRBV28 | TGTGCCAGCAGTTTTTTGGACAGGGTCGACTATGGCTACACCTTC | CASSFLDRVDYGYTF
NA | TRBJ2-3 | TRBD2 | TRBV28 | TGTGCCAGCAGTAGGGGACTAGCGGGGCCCGAGGGGGGCCCAGGAGATACGCAGTATTTT | CASSRGLAGPEGGPGDTQYF
NA | TRBJ2-3 | NA | TRBV28 | TGTGCCAGCAGCCACCGCACGGGCACAGATACGCAGTATTTT | CASSHRTGTDTQYF
NA | TRBJ2-1 | TRBD2 | TRBV2 | TGTGCCAGCTATAGCGGGATCACCTACAATGAGCAGTTCTTC | CASYSGITYNEQFF
once | TRBJ2-3 | TRBD2 | TRBV30 | TGTGCCTGGAGTGACCCCCACGGTAGCGGGAGGGCCTTTCATGCAGATACGCAGTATTTT | CAWSDPHGSGRAFHADTQYF
once | TRBJ2-2 | NA | TRBV28 | TGTGCCAGCAGTTTATCGGGTAGCGGAGCCTTTAACACCGGGGAGCTGTTTTTT | CASSLSGSGAFNTGELFF
once | TRBJ2-1 | TRBD1 | TRBV5-4 | TGTGCCAGCAGCTTGATCGGACAGGGGCTGGACAATGAGCAGTTCTTC | CASSLIGQGLDNEQFF
NA | TRBJ2-1 | TRBD2 | TRBV28 | TGTGCCAGCAGTTTCCTAATTACTAGCGGGAGGTTCCATGAGCAGTTCTTC | CASSFLITSGRFHEQFF
once | TRBJ2-7 | TRBD1 | TRBV4-1 | TGCGCCAGCAGCCAAGAGGGAGGACAGGGGCTACGCGAGCAGTACTTC | CASSQEGGQGLREQYF
few | TRBJ1-2 | NA | TRBV7-7 | TGTGCTAGCAGCTTAGACGACAGAGCTAACTATGGCTACACCTTC | CASSLDDRANYGYTF